These 22 T cell receptor beta chains came from one sample sequenced in a study of regulatory T cells in long-lasting Graves disease. Time point indicated: newly diagnosed GD, antithyroid drugs for less than 3 months. PBMC RNA was the source of the TCR library. In building TCR beta libraries, iRepertoire HTBI primers were used together with Arm-PCR of CDR3 regions. One entry per CDR3 protein results from TCRdb running MiXCR on the multiplex PCR reads. The table has roughly 380,000 distinct CDR3 sequences, 16% seen once; the top ten hold 25% to 30%. These data also formed part of another study, on T cells in Graves' hyperthyroidism and ophthalmopathy.

Sample: peripheral blood mononuclear cells (PBMCs), taken at new diagnosis, from a patient treated with antithyroid drugs. The source is a man between 35 and 55 years old with Graves disease.

This clonotype has at least ten counts. The chain links TRBV11-2 to TRBJ2-7, with D maybe TRBD2 (6 bases). The CDR3 sequence is 16 residues long. CDR1 SGHAT and CDR2 FQNNGV come from the germline V gene. V dropped 3 bases and J dropped 3 bases, with 18 bases sitting between them. CDR3 sequence reads: CASSLEWSVSGYEQYF. DNA for the CDR3: TGTGCCAGCAGCTTGGAGTGGTCCGTTAGCGGCTACGAGCAGTACTTC.

This clonotype has only a few counts. This may come from a read error, since a much larger clone is one base off. The CDR3 nucleotides read TGTGCCAGCAGCTACGGACAAACTCCGGTAGCCGAAAACATTCAGTACTTC. It yields the protein CASSYGQTPVAENIQYF. The genes are TRBV11-2 and TRBJ2-4; maybe TRBD1 (5 bases). The germline gives CDR1 SGHAT, CDR2 FQNNGV. The CDR3 is 17 amino acids.

This clonotype has a count of ten or more. Written as DNA, the CDR3 is TGTGCCAGCAGTGAAGTTCTAGGCTCTGGAAACACCATATATTTT. It specifies CASSEVLGSGNTIYF. The rearrangement uses TRBV2 and TRBJ1-3; D not certain. Germline CDR1 and CDR2: SNHLY and FYNNEI. V gave up 1 base and J gave up 0 bases, with 7 bases separating them. The CDR3 is 15 residues long. Looking up the rest from reference TRBV2 and TRBJ1-3 gives the full variable domain: EPEVTQTPSHQVTQMGQEVILRCVPISNHLYFYWYRQILGQKVEFLVSFYNNEISEKSEIFDDQFSVERPDGSNFTLKIRSTKLEDSAMYFCASSEVLGSGNTIYFGEGSWLTVV.

This clonotype has a handful of counts. This chain joins TRBV2 and TRBJ1-1; D might be TRBD1 (6 bases). Germline V gene sequence: CDR1 SNHLY, CDR2 FYNNEI. The germline V and J ends were trimmed by 5 bases and 5 bases, with 15 bases remaining between them. This CDR3 is built from 14 residues. The CDR3 region has the DNA TGTGCCAGCAGTCCACAGGGTGGGGCAACTGAAGCTTTCTTT. Protein product: CASSPQGGATEAFF.

This rearrangement joins TRBV20-1 to TRBJ1-1; the D is unclear. The V gene's germline CDR1 is DFQATT and CDR2 SNEGSKA (reference sequence). Trimming pared 2 bases from V and 0 bases from J, leaving 16 bases between. The CDR3 length is 16 residues. CDR3 coding DNA: TGCAGTGCTAGACCTACGGGCAGGTTGGTGAACACTGAAGCTTTCTTT. Encoded protein: CSARPTGRLVNTEAFF.

This clonotype appeared a few times. The V and J genes are TRBV4-2 and TRBJ2-1; D possibly corresponds to TRBD1 (6 bases). Trimming removed 2 bases at V and 1 base at J, with 15 bases between. Germline CDR1 and CDR2: LGHNA and YNFKEQ. The CDR3 extends over 17 amino acids. The CDR3 nucleotides read TGTGCCAGCAGCCAACCCTCCCGGGACACATCCTACAATGAGCAGTTCTTC. The encoded protein is CASSQPSRDTSYNEQFF.

This clonotype came up many times. V is TRBV4-1 and J is TRBJ2-7; 12 bases are a match to TRBD2. V shed 2 bases, J shed 3 bases, and the junction held 5 bases outside the gene matches. CDR1 MGHRA and CDR2 YSYEKL come from the germline V gene. This CDR3 comprises 16 residues. As DNA, the CDR3 is TGCGCCAGCAGCCAACGGACTAGCGGGGTTTTCTACGAGCAGTACTTC. Translated, it gives CASSQRTSGVFYEQYF.

This clonotype occurred many times. V is TRBV2 and J is TRBJ2-7; D possibly corresponds to TRBD2 (5 bases). CDR3 length: 11 residues. Germline CDR1 and CDR2: SNHLY and FYNNEI. Trimming took off 4 bases at V and 6 bases at J, with 7 bases between the two ends. As DNA, the CDR3 is TGTGCCAGCAGTGGCGGAGGCGAGCAGTACTTC. It encodes CASSGGGEQYF. Full variable domain (rest looked up from reference TRBV2 and TRBJ2-7): EPEVTQTPSHQVTQMGQEVILRCVPISNHLYFYWYRQILGQKVEFLVSFYNNEISEKSEIFDDQFSVERPDGSNFTLKIRSTKLEDSAMYFCASSGGGEQYFGPGTRLTVT.

This clonotype was seen at least ten times. The J gene is TRBJ2-3, the V gene TRBV28; D call uncertain. The CDR3 length is 12 residues. Looked up from germline, CDR1 is MDHEN and CDR2 is SYDVKM. V lost 3 bases and J lost 10, with 11 bases in between. The CDR3 DNA reads TGTGCCAGCAGTTTCTCAGCATTAGCGCAGTATTTT. This codes for CASSFSALAQYF.

This clonotype turned up a few times. The J gene is TRBJ2-2, the V gene TRBV12-3 or TRBV12-4; D possibly corresponds to TRBD2 (6 bases). The CDR3 contains 14 residues. V was trimmed by 6 bases and J by 7 bases, leaving 15 bases between them. The CDR3 loop is CASSLEGTFGELFF. Here the CDR3 DNA reads TGTGCCAGCAGCTTGGAGGGTACTTTCGGGGAGCTGTTTTTT.

As for this clonotype: This could be a read error, since a much larger clone is one nucleotide away. The chain joins TRBV5-6 to TRBJ2-7, with TRBD1 matching over 10 bases. CDR3 size: 16 residues. Germline V gives CDR1 SGHDT, CDR2 YYEEEE. The CDR3 here is CASSPYPGQGPYEQHF. CDR3 DNA: TGTGCCAGCAGCCCCTACCCGGGACAGGGGCCCTACGAGCAGCACTTC.

The rearrangement joins TRBV4-2 to TRBJ1-2; possibly TRBD1 for D (5 bases). Per germline, CDR1 LGHNA and CDR2 YNFKEQ. The CDR3 extends over 16 amino acids. The germline V and J ends were trimmed by 0 bases and 7 bases, with 18 bases remaining between them. The CDR3: CASSQDSRGWESGYTF. In DNA form, the CDR3 reads TGTGCCAGCAGCCAAGATTCACGGGGGTGGGAGAGTGGCTACACCTTC.

This clonotype came up many times. The J gene is TRBJ2-7, the V gene TRBV20-1; possible D gene TRBD1, 6 bases. The CDR3 runs to 15 residues. Trimming pared 2 bases from V and 3 bases from J, leaving 17 bases between. In germline, CDR1 is DFQATT, CDR2 SNEGSKA (reference sequence). The CDR3 coding sequence is TGCAGTGCTAGACCACCCGGGACACTCTACTACGAGCAGTACTTC. Translating it yields CSARPPGTLYYEQYF.

Many counts were recorded for this clonotype. The chain links TRBV5-6 to TRBJ2-3; the D is unclear. Trimming took 5 bases from V and 5 from J, leaving 18 bases between them. The CDR3 sequence is 15 residues long. Germline V gene data show CDR1 as SGHDT and CDR2 as YYEEEE. Here the CDR3 reads CASSYYRGLRDTQYF. DNA for the CDR3: TGTGCCAGCAGTTATTATAGAGGTCTTAGAGATACGCAGTATTTT. Using reference TRBV5-6 and TRBJ2-3 for the parts outside the CDR3, the full variable domain is DAGVTQSPTHLIKTRGQQVTLRCSPKSGHDTVSWYQQALGQGPQFIFQYYEEEERQRGNFPDRFSGHQFPNYSSELNVNALLLGDSALYLCASSYYRGLRDTQYFGPGTRLTVL.

In its sample, this clonotype was seen many times. V usage is TRBV7-2 and J usage is TRBJ2-1; no clear D. From germline, CDR1 is SGHTA and CDR2 FQGNSA. The CDR3 runs to 12 residues. The V end lost 1 base, the J end lost 10 bases, and 8 bases lay between the germline ends. This CDR3 reads CASSLEAWEQFF. CDR3 nucleotides: TGTGCCAGCAGCTTAGAGGCTTGGGAGCAGTTCTTC.

This clonotype showed up many times. The chain recombines TRBV20-1 with TRBJ2-5, with TRBD1 matching over 8 bases. Looked up from germline, CDR1 is DFQATT and CDR2 is SNEGSKA (reference sequence). This CDR3 contains 13 residues. J lost 5 bases, V lost 6 bases, and 8 bases had no gene match. The CDR3 DNA is TGCAGTGCCCCGGACAGGGTGACGGAGACCCAGTACTTC. As protein: CSAPDRVTETQYF.

The J gene is TRBJ1-5, the V gene TRBV6-2 or TRBV6-3; 7 nucleotides agree with TRBD1. Unmatched junction bases numbered 10, after V lost 4 bases and J lost 4 bases. The CDR3 has 16 residues. Germline CDR1 reads MNHEY; CDR2 reads SVGEGT. CDR3 residues: CASSLLQQGLNQPQHF. Here the CDR3 DNA reads TGTGCCAGCAGTTTACTCCAACAGGGGCTTAATCAGCCCCAGCATTTT.

This clonotype was counted at least ten times. The chain has TRBV3-1 and TRBJ2-7, with 9 bases matching TRBD2. Germline assignment: CDR1 LGHDT and CDR2 YNNKEL (reference sequence). The CDR3 consists of 12 residues. The ends lost 4 bases at V and 10 bases at J; junction bases unmatched: 5. The CDR3 loop is CASSRRSGGQYF. In DNA form, the CDR3 reads TGTGCCAGCAGCCGACGTAGCGGGGGACAGTACTTC.

The chain couples TRBV7-9 to TRBJ2-1; weak D call: TRBD1 (5 bases). Trimming left V 2 bases short and J 2 bases short, with 10 bases between. The CDR3 is made up of 15 amino acids. CDR1 is SEHNR, CDR2 FQNEAQ, per germline (reference sequence). The chain's CDR3 is CASSLSGRAYNEQFF. The CDR3, as DNA: TGTGCCAGCAGCTTATCAGGGCGCGCCTACAATGAGCAGTTCTTC.

This clonotype was seen a few times. J is TRBJ1-4 and V is TRBV6-1; 7 bases fit TRBD1. The CDR3 is made up of 17 amino acids. CDR1 and CDR2 from the germline V gene are MNHNS and SASEGT. Losses at the gene ends were 4 bases for V and 4 bases for J; bases not matched to a gene: 12. CDR3 sequence: CASSVVTGAFFNEKLFF. In DNA, the CDR3 is TGTGCCAGCAGTGTAGTCACAGGGGCCTTCTTTAATGAAAAACTGTTTTTT.

Ten or more counts support this clonotype. This chain connects TRBV5-5 to TRBJ2-3; D may be TRBD1 (5 bases). Germline V lookup: CDR1 SGHKS, CDR2 YYEKEE (reference sequence). The CDR3 covers 14 residues. Trimming stripped 6 bases from V and 0 bases from J, with 11 bases between. The chain's CDR3 is CASNDRSSTDTQYF. DNA for the CDR3: TGTGCCAGCAACGACAGATCTAGCACAGATACGCAGTATTTT.

At least ten counts were recorded for this clonotype. The rearrangement joins TRBV18 to TRBJ1-4, with D uncertain. Per the germline V gene, CDR1 is KGHSH and CDR2 is LQKENI. V lost 2 bases, J lost 4 bases, and 8 bases lay in between. The CDR3 consists of 14 residues. The CDR3 nucleotides are TGTGCCAGCTCACCAGGCGGCCGTAATGAAAAACTGTTTTTT. Encoded protein: CASSPGGRNEKLFF.